The 14 T cell receptor beta chains below come from one sample, sequenced in a study of OX40 agonist ivuxolimab in advanced cancers. The protocol was immunoSEQ multiplex PCR, while the TCRdb copy is restricted to in-frame clones and leaves out a portion. This repertoire shows 150,000 to 190,000 clones, 90% to 95% found once; its top ten account for just over 0.3%. The specimen comprised CD4+ or CD8+ T cells sorted from blood, sampled in a trial of the OX40 agonist ivuxolimab. These receptor sequences come from an adult with an advanced solid tumor such as melanoma, head and neck, liver or kidney cancer.

This chain links TRBV6-5 with TRBJ1-4, with D perhaps TRBD1 (6 bases). The CDR3 has 13 amino acids. V was trimmed by 8 bases and J by 7 bases, leaving 14 bases between them. CDR1 MNHEY and CDR2 SVGAGI come from the germline V gene. CDR3 DNA sequence: TGTGCCAGCCATAGCCAGGGGTCTGAAAAACTGTTTTTT. It codes for CASHSQGSEKLFF.

The table lists this clone with a count of one. This chain uses TRBV7-3 with TRBJ2-1, with D perhaps matching TRBD1 (5 bases). The V and J ends lost 4 bases and 2 bases respectively, with 15 bases between them. CDR1 and CDR2 (germline): SGHTA, FQGTGA. This CDR3 has 16 amino acids. CDR3 sequence (DNA): TGTGCCAGCAGCTCACAGGTGACTTTTACCTACAATGAGCAGTTCTTC. Its translation: CASSSQVTFTYNEQFF.

The rearrangement uses TRBV6-5 and TRBJ1-5; D remains ambiguous. V was cut by 3 bases and J by 1 base, with 7 bases left in between. The CDR3 extends over 14 amino acids. Looked up from germline, CDR1 is MNHEY and CDR2 is SVGAGI. The CDR3 bases are TGTGCCAGCAGTTATAGGAGGAGCAATCAGCCCCAGCATTTT. Amino acid sequence: CASSYRRSNQPQHF.

The V and J genes are TRBV7-6 and TRBJ2-7; D is undetermined. The ends were cut back, 2 bases at V and 6 bases at J, with 5 bases in the middle. Germline CDR1 SGHVS, CDR2 FNYEAQ. This CDR3 is built from 11 residues. The CDR3 region has the DNA TGTGCCAGCAGCTTATCATCCGAGCAGTACTTC. Translating gives CASSLSSEQYF. Drawing the rest from reference TRBV7-6 and TRBJ2-7, the complete variable domain is GAGVSQSPRYKVTKRGQDVALRCDPISGHVSLYWYRQALGQGPEFLTYFNYEAQQDKSGLPNDRFSAERPEGSISTLTIQRTEQRDSAMYRCASSLSSEQYFGPGTRLTVT.

The chain links TRBV7-2 to TRBJ2-4; the match to TRBD1 covers 10 bases. The CDR3 runs 19 residues. CDR1 is SGHTA and CDR2 is FQGNSA in the germline V gene. The V and J ends lost 3 bases and 3 bases, in that order; junction bases with no gene match: 14. CDR3 in amino acids: CASSFRSLTGGADKNIQYF. DNA of the CDR3: TGTGCCAGCAGCTTTCGGTCCCTGACAGGGGGCGCTGACAAAAACATTCAGTACTTC.

V gene TRBV5-5 combines with J gene TRBJ2-5; 7 bases are a match to TRBD2. The CDR3 loop spans 15 amino acids. The germline gives CDR1 SGHKS, CDR2 YYEKEE (reference sequence). V gave up 2 bases and J gave up 4 bases; unmatched junction bases: 8. Here the CDR3 DNA reads TGTGCCAGCAGCTTTGGAGGGGAGGGGACAGAGACCCAGTACTTC. Translated: CASSFGGEGTETQYF.

This clone was seen once. The chain joins TRBV19 to TRBJ1-3; perhaps TRBD1 as D (5 bases). The CDR3 sequence is 17 residues long. Trimming removed 3 bases at V and 0 bases at J, with 15 bases between. Germline CDR1 and CDR2: LNHDA and SQIVND (reference sequence). The CDR3 sequence: CASSILPTASSGNTIYF. In DNA form, the CDR3 reads TGTGCCAGTAGTATTCTTCCGACAGCGAGCTCTGGAAACACCATATATTTT.

A single count supports this clone. V and J are TRBV5-1 and TRBJ1-1; no definite D call. Germline CDR1 and CDR2: SGHRS and YFSETQ. The CDR3 spans 14 residues. The V end lost 2 bases, the J end lost 3 bases, and 11 bases lay between the germline ends. The CDR3 spells CASSFSAGDTEAFF. CDR3 coding DNA: TGCGCCAGCAGCTTCTCGGCAGGAGACACTGAAGCTTTCTTT.

V and J are TRBV7-2 and TRBJ2-7; 9 nucleotides line up with TRBD1. The germline V gene has CDR1 SGHTA and CDR2 FQGNSA. Losses at the gene ends were 5 bases for V and 7 bases for J; bases not matched to a gene: 9. The CDR3 consists of 14 residues. The CDR3 sequence is CASSQDRGRPEQYF. In nucleotides, the CDR3 is TGTGCCAGCAGCCAGGACAGGGGCCGCCCGGAGCAGTACTTC.

Concerning this clone: At the DNA level, this CDR3 is encoded by other sequences in the same sample as well. The chain combines TRBV9 with TRBJ1-1; no definite D call. The V and J ends lost 0 bases and 1 base respectively, with 10 bases between them. Germline V gene sequence: CDR1 SGDLS, CDR2 YYNGEE. This CDR3 spans 15 amino acids. The CDR3 DNA follows: TGTGCCAGCAGCGTAGATGGGCAGCCGAACACTGAAGCTTTCTTT. Protein: CASSVDGQPNTEAFF.

V gene TRBV7-2 combines with J gene TRBJ1-1, with D possibly TRBD1 on 5 matching bases. The CDR3 covers 16 residues. Germline-derived CDR1 and CDR2 are SGHTA and FQGNSA. V lost 0 bases to trimming and J lost 4 bases, with 15 bases between them. The CDR3 is CASSLARAGGRTEAFF. In nucleotides, the CDR3 is TGTGCCAGCAGCTTAGCGAGGGCCGGGGGTCGCACTGAAGCTTTCTTT.

Here the CDR3 DNA reads TGTGCCAGCAGCCCGCAGGGTTCGAATCAGCCCCAGCATTTT. It encodes CASSPQGSNQPQHF. V and J are TRBV7-2 and TRBJ1-5; TRBD1 is a possible D gene (5 bases). Deletions cut 5 bases from V and 4 bases from J, with 12 bases between. CDR1 and CDR2 (germline): SGHTA, FQGNSA. There are 14 residues in the CDR3.

The rearrangement links TRBV9 to TRBJ2-5, with 7 bases identical to TRBD1. V shed 4 bases and J 5 bases; nucleotides not matched to a gene: 17. The CDR3 has 17 residues. The germline V gene has CDR1 SGDLS and CDR2 YYNGEE. The CDR3 coding sequence is TGTGCCAGCAGCTGGACAGGAGATTTGATGAGCGTGGAGACCCAGTACTTC. This gives the protein CASSWTGDLMSVETQYF. The variable domain in full, completed from reference TRBV9 and TRBJ2-5, reads DSGVTQTPKHLITATGQRVTLRCSPRSGDLSVYWYQQSLDQGLQFLIQYYNGEERAKGNILERFSAQQFPDLHSELNLSSLELGDSALYFCASSWTGDLMSVETQYFGPGTRLLVL.

The chain joins TRBV6-6 to TRBJ1-5; unclear D gene. V lost 7 bases to trimming and J lost 0 bases, with 7 bases between them. Per the germline V gene, CDR1 is MNHNY and CDR2 is SVGAGI (reference sequence). This CDR3 has 13 amino acids. The CDR3 DNA reads as TGTGCCAGCATGGGATATAGCAATCAGCCCCAGCATTTT. The encoded protein is CASMGYSNQPQHF.